This TCR beta chain was documented in a study of OX40 agonist ivuxolimab in advanced cancers. Overall study findings and caveats: Some of the nonresponding patients also showed low levels of normalized T-cell clonal expansion.

This CDR3 has 16 residues. V lost 4 bases and J lost 4; bases outside the gene matches: 8. CDR1 is SNHLY and CDR2 is FYNNEI in the germline V gene. Generated by immunoSEQ multiplex PCR, the TCRdb table keeps only in-frame clones and is missing some. The sample consists of about 140,000 clones, more than 85% of them appearing once. For this clone: Its specificity is not known.

The input for sequencing was CD4+ or CD8+ T cells sorted from blood, taken in a trial of the OX40 agonist ivuxolimab. J is TRBJ1-1 and V is TRBV2; 11 bases are a match to TRBD1. This TCR was recovered from an adult with an advanced solid tumor such as melanoma, head and neck, liver or kidney cancer. In nucleotides, the CDR3 is TGTGCCAGCAGTGGAGGACCAGGACAGGGGGCCACTGAAGCTTTCTTT. This sequence encodes CASSGGPGQGATEAFF. The full variable domain, rest sourced from reference TRBV2 and TRBJ1-1, is EPEVTQTPSHQVTQMGQEVILRCVPISNHLYFYWYRQILGQKVEFLVSFYNNEISEKSEIFDDQFSVERPDGSNFTLKIRSTKLEDSAMYFCASSGGPGQGATEAFFGQGTRLTVV.